This T cell receptor (beta chain) was found in a study of blood T cell repertoires in COVID-19 (dated by TCRdb to about 2020). Regarding the research as a whole: The collaborator samples originated in the United States, Italy and Spain and spanned the acute and convalescent phases of COVID-19. Deeply sampled blood TCRbeta repertoires from subjects exposed to, actively infected with, or recovered from COVID-19 were included in the dataset. A freely available public database, intended as a resource for researchers studying the immune response to SARS-CoV-2, is where the repertoires were released. Nearly every sample came with metadata listing a de-identified subject ID, COVID-19 status, age in years and sex. The material from the prospective study consisted of cDNA or gDNA derived from T cells, B-cell-depleted T cells, or PBMCs. Where HLA class I and class II types were available, the types were taken from metadata supplied by the sample provider, not from assay-based typing. Samples were obtained from the ongoing ImmuneRACE study (first 160 participants) and from 1,254 subjects provided by 6 global collaborators.

Details on this clone: The specificity of this receptor is unknown. No qualities accompany the bases; no much larger clone lies one base away.

TCRbeta CDR3 regions were amplified from genomic DNA using the immunoSEQ Assay, a bias-controlled multiplex PCR. The paper's data handling went like this. Within the assay, amplification of reference gene primers was used to estimate how many nucleated cells each sample contained. To quantify the absolute abundance of each unique TCRbeta CDR3 rearrangement, sequence reads were collapsed and filtered. For each sample, productive Simpson clonality was calculated as the square root of Simpson's diversity index across productive rearrangements. Drawn from immuneACCESS, this table holds only the in-frame rearrangements with V and J called that TCRdb kept. Clones are partly lost; checked studies trace under half to an unresolved V gene and leave the rest unexplained. That table is the source of V, J and clone size, and D and trimming were worked out from the DNA. The sample contains over 90,000 clones, 75% to 95% of them found a single time. The ten top clones hold about 4% of the sample.

The CDR3 runs 12 residues from the cysteine to the phenylalanine. Only the CDR3 part of the read is kept: 36 bases, read in frame from the first base. V is reduced by 2 bases and J by 5 bases, leaving a spacing of 4 bases between them. Sequences SGHVS (CDR1) and FQNEAQ (CDR2) are obtained from the germline V gene. The collaborating institutions used their own protocols to collect whole blood in K2EDTA tubes. For TCRbeta analysis, collaborators shipped samples as frozen whole blood, isolated PBMCs, or DNA extracted from either of those sample types. Overall study results and their limits: The amount of clinical and demographic metadata varied by source and participant and was provided uncurated.

Sequenced material: peripheral blood. The clonotype comes from a man in his late teens or twenties with acute or convalescent COVID-19. This receptor chain uses TRBV7-8 and TRBJ1-5; the D gene cannot be named for sure. For the CDR3, the sequence is CASSLPDQPQHF. Read as DNA, the sequence is TGTGCCAGCAGCTTACCTGATCAGCCCCAGCATTTT.